This entry is about one T cell receptor beta chain. Its target is unknown. This sample was taken from a study of monozygotic twins with inflammatory bowel disease. Every sample had its cDNA made across eight separate reactions. UMIs were attached via template switching, each with a 6-nucleotide sample barcode. TCRdb re-called the 5' RACE reads and shows each CDR3 protein once, DNA omitted. The listing contains about 85,000 distinct CDR3 sequences. CDR1 is LGHNA and CDR2 is YNFKEQ in the germline V gene. CDR3 length: 12 amino acids. The draw for each donor consisted of a single 2.5 ml blood sample. Whole-study results and caveats: Among IBD patients, TCRbeta diversity (inverse Simpson) was lower than in healthy co-twins.

The specimen sequenced was blood. This chain links TRBV4-2 with TRBJ2-1; the D call from TCRdb, TRBD1, cannot be confirmed without DNA. The sequence came from a human donor with ulcerative colitis or Crohn's disease, or a healthy co-twin of an affected twin (not recorded which). CDR3: CASSQENRELFF.